This entry concerns a single TCR beta chain. Antigen specificity is unknown. The data stem from a study of response to subunit inactivated influenza vaccine. Study outcomes and limitations: Each seasonal influenza vaccination, the authors suggested, recruits few new T cells.

This CDR3 spans 15 amino acids. Germline CDR1 and CDR2: LGHNA and YNFKEQ. Trimming took 1 base from V and 6 from J; bases not matched to a gene: 5. TCRdb re-called the RT-PCR reads with MiXCR, one entry per CDR3 protein. The data contain more than 600,000 distinct CDR3 sequences, around 18% of them singletons. The source was PBMCs from blood, collected approximately 5 days after vaccination. V gene TRBV4-2 combines with J gene TRBJ2-2, with 7 bases matching TRBD2. The sequence was collected from a man aged 45-60 years who received an inactivated influenza vaccine. The CDR3 nucleotides are TGTGCCAGCAGCCAAGGCGGGAGTCTGGCCGGGGAGCTGTTTTTT. Amino acids: CASSQGGSLAGELFF.